The sequence of this T cell receptor beta chain was determined in a study of blood T cell repertoires in COVID-19. In the study overall: Researchers got acute and convalescent COVID-19 samples from the United States, Italy and Spain. T cells, B-cell-depleted T cells, or PBMCs supplied cDNA or gDNA.

V was cut by 1 base and J by 4 bases, with 15 bases left in between. The CDR3 runs 16 residues. Germline assignment: CDR1 MGHRA and CDR2 YSYEKL. Authors' data handling: By means of reference gene primer amplification, nucleated cell counts were estimated. Measured with immunoSEQ multiplex PCR; TCRdb has only the in-frame clones, and not every one. V and J calls and clone size are given by that table; D and trimming were obtained from the DNA. The repertoire holds around 170,000 clones, around 83% seen once, with around 7.3% in the top ten. The rearrangement joins TRBV4-1 to TRBJ2-3; tentative D call: TRBD1 (5 bases). The receptor was derived from a woman in her 70s with COVID-19, enrolled during active disease. Material: peripheral blood. The CDR3 region is CASSQAPTARADTQYF. As DNA, the CDR3 is TGCGCCAGCAGCCAAGCCCCGACAGCTCGGGCAGATACGCAGTATTTT.